These 27 T cell receptor beta chains were sequenced from one sample in a study of somatic mutations in cytotoxic T cells in rheumatoid arthritis. Sequencing was performed with immunoSEQ multiplex PCR; in TCRdb, only in-frame clones are kept and a portion is missing. The repertoire holds approximately 20,000 clones, almost 85% seen once, with more than 9% in the top ten. The sequencing input was CD8+ T cells sorted from blood. All receptors derive from a woman between 50 and 59 years old in good health.

This clone has a handful of counts. V is TRBV2 and J is TRBJ2-3, with 10 bases fitting TRBD2. The CDR3 covers 15 residues. Germline trimming cut 2 bases from V and 4 bases from J; bases unmatched to any gene: 3. The germline gives CDR1 SNHLY, CDR2 FYNNEI. The CDR3 DNA follows: TGTGCCAGCAGTGAAACTAGCGGGGTGGCAGATACGCAGTATTTT. Residues: CASSETSGVADTQYF.

The genes are TRBV15 and TRBJ2-3; 7 bases align to TRBD1. The CDR3 has 16 residues. In germline, CDR1 is LNHNV, CDR2 YYDKDF (reference sequence). Trimming took 5 bases from V and 2 from J; bases not matched to a gene: 10. CDR3 bases: TGTGCCACCAGCTTTGAGAGAGGGGGCTACACAGATACGCAGTATTTT. It encodes CATSFERGGYTDTQYF.

Points on this clone: One end of the junction fails to match germline, which may point to a read error. This rearrangement joins TRBV11-2 to TRBJ2-7; 11 bases are a match to TRBD2. The germline V gene has CDR1 SGHAT and CDR2 FQNNGV. This CDR3 contains 14 residues. CDR3 residues: CASSLAGGDYEQYF. The CDR3 region has the DNA TGTGCCAGCAGTTTAGCGGGAGGGGACTACGAGCAGTACTTC. The whole variable domain, filled in from reference TRBV11-2 and TRBJ2-7, reads EAGVAQSPRYKIIEKRQSVAFWCNPISGHATLYWYQQILGQGPKLLIQFQNNGVVDDSQLPKDRFSAERLKGVDSTLKIQPAKLEDSAVYLCASSLAGGDYEQYFGPGTRLTVT.

The chain joins TRBV12-5 to TRBJ2-5, with 8 bases that match TRBD2. The germline V gene encodes CDR1 LGHNT and CDR2 FRNRAP. This CDR3 spans 18 amino acids. The trim removed 3 bases at V and 2 bases at J, leaving 14 bases unmatched. The CDR3 coding sequence is TGTGCTAGTGGTTTTTCAACGAGGCGGGGGGACGTACAAGAGACCCAGTACTTC. It codes for CASGFSTRRGDVQETQYF.

V gene TRBV4-1 combines with J gene TRBJ2-7, with a tentative D call TRBD2 (6 bases). V lost 1 base to trimming and J lost 4 bases, with 20 bases between them. CDR3 length: 17 amino acids. The germline V gene encodes CDR1 MGHRA and CDR2 YSYEKL. This CDR3 reads CASSQVWDVGGRYEQYF. The CDR3 bases are TGCGCCAGCAGCCAAGTTTGGGACGTCGGGGGAAGATACGAGCAGTACTTC.

V gene TRBV5-3 combines with J gene TRBJ2-1; 10 bases agree with TRBD2. TRBV5-3 falls under the ORF class, with uncertain function. The CDR3 length is 15 residues. V gave up 3 bases and J gave up 4 bases; unmatched junction bases: 4. CDR3 protein: CARSYLAGEYNEQFF. In DNA form, the CDR3 reads TGTGCCAGAAGCTACCTAGCGGGGGAGTACAATGAGCAGTTCTTC.

This chain joins TRBV7-6 and TRBJ1-5, with 9 bases fitting TRBD1. Per the germline V gene, CDR1 is SGHVS and CDR2 is FNYEAQ. The CDR3 loop spans 16 amino acids. The J segment lost 1 base and the V segment lost 0 bases, leaving 1 base of the junction unmatched. The CDR3, as DNA: TGTGCCAGCAGCTTAGCGGGGACAGGGAGCAATCAGCCCCAGCATTTT. Translated, it gives CASSLAGTGSNQPQHF.

This chain connects TRBV14 to TRBJ1-1; D is perhaps TRBD1 (6 bases). V gave up 10 bases and J gave up 1 base, with 13 bases separating them. The germline gives CDR1 SGHDN, CDR2 FVKESK. The CDR3 consists of 13 residues. CDR3 DNA: TGTGCCACCTCCGGGGGGGCGAACACTGAAGCTTTCTTT. Translation gives CATSGGANTEAFF.

The chain is built from TRBV4-2 and TRBJ2-1; D gene ambiguous. Germline V gene data show CDR1 as LGHNA and CDR2 as YNFKEQ. The CDR3 is 19 residues long. The V end was cut by 1 base, the J end by 0 bases, with 19 bases between. CDR3 nucleotides: TGTGCCAGCAGCCAAGCGCAGAGTCGAGCCGGAAGCTCCTACAATGAGCAGTTCTTC. This codes for CASSQAQSRAGSSYNEQFF.

The J gene is TRBJ2-1, the V gene TRBV5-6; D may be TRBD1 or TRBD2 (5 bases each). The V end lost 5 bases, the J end lost 7 bases, and 22 bases lay between the germline ends. Germline loops: CDR1 SGHDT, CDR2 YYEEEE. This CDR3 contains 16 residues. For the CDR3, the DNA is TGTGCCAGCAGTCCGCTTGTCTACGGGGCGAGTAATGAGCAGTTCTTC. Translating gives CASSPLVYGASNEQFF.

The chain couples TRBV28 to TRBJ1-5; a possible D gene is TRBD1 (5 bases). CDR1 is MDHEN, CDR2 SYDVKM, per germline. The CDR3 is made up of 14 amino acids. V was trimmed by 3 bases and J by 6 bases, leaving 12 bases between them. This CDR3 is CASSLEGTVQPQHF. For the CDR3, the DNA is TGTGCCAGCAGTTTGGAGGGGACGGTTCAGCCCCAGCATTTT.

The chain combines TRBV2 with TRBJ1-4; D gene uncertain. Germline CDR1 reads SNHLY; CDR2 reads FYNNEI. This CDR3 region has 15 residues. The V and J ends lost 3 bases and 3 bases respectively, with 11 bases between them. The chain's CDR3 is CASSDSGSPNEKLFF. CDR3 DNA: TGTGCCAGCAGTGATAGCGGCAGCCCTAATGAAAAACTGTTTTTT.

The chain has TRBV2 and TRBJ1-2; 8 positions agree with TRBD1. CDR1 SNHLY and CDR2 FYNNEI come from the germline V gene. Unmatched junction bases numbered 8, after V lost 6 bases and J lost 8 bases. The CDR3 extends over 13 amino acids. For the CDR3, the DNA is TGTGCCAGCAGCGCAGGACAGGGATACGGCTACACCTTC. Amino acid sequence: CASSAGQGYGYTF.

In the case of this clone: Different DNA sequences within this sample yield the same CDR3. The chain carries TRBV6-1 and TRBJ2-1; D may be TRBD1 (5 bases). The CDR3 sequence is 14 residues long. Germline CDR1 reads MNHNS; CDR2 reads SASEGT. V lost 2 bases and J lost 2, with 7 bases in between. For the CDR3, the DNA is TGTGCCAGCAGTGAACCGACAGCCTACAATGAGCAGTTCTTC. As protein: CASSEPTAYNEQFF.

This CDR3 is CASSVEAGGPYEQYF. In DNA, the CDR3 is TGTGCCAGCAGCGTAGAAGCGGGAGGCCCCTACGAGCAGTACTTC. This chain uses TRBV9 with TRBJ2-7; 9 bases fit TRBD2. J was trimmed by 2 bases and V by 0 bases; bases with no gene match: 3. CDR3 length equals 15 residues. CDR1 and CDR2 from the germline V gene are SGDLS and YYNGEE.

This chain links TRBV30 with TRBJ1-1, with D perhaps matching TRBD1 (5 bases). Per the germline V gene, CDR1 is GTSNPN and CDR2 is SVGIG (reference sequence). CDR3 length: 13 residues. Trimming pared 1 base from V and 4 bases from J, leaving 10 bases between. DNA for the CDR3: TGTGCCTGGAGTGAACGGGACGGCACTGAAGCTTTCTTT. Its translation is CAWSERDGTEAFF.

The chain links TRBV11-2 to TRBJ2-3, with TRBD1 matching 8 bases. The germline CDR1 and CDR2 sequences are SGHAT and FQNNGV. The V and J ends lost 5 bases and 2 bases, in that order; junction bases with no gene match: 9. The CDR3 covers 16 residues. The DNA of the CDR3 is TGTGCCAGCAGCCCCGGGCAGGGGGCGGCCACAGATACGCAGTATTTT. This codes for CASSPGQGAATDTQYF.

The CDR3 DNA reads TGTGCCAGCAGTTTGGATCCAATCCTGGGGACTGAAGCTTTCTTT. As protein: CASSLDPILGTEAFF. The V call is TRBV28, the J call TRBJ1-1; D uncertain. V was shortened by 3 bases and J by 5 bases, with 16 bases between the two germline ends. The CDR3 is 15 amino acids. Germline V gene sequence: CDR1 MDHEN, CDR2 SYDVKM.

The chain combines TRBV7-9 with TRBJ2-1; TRBD2 agrees at 12 bases. The CDR3 sequence is 16 residues long. CDR1 is SEHNR, CDR2 FQNEAQ, per germline (reference sequence). V shed 0 bases and J 8 bases; nucleotides not matched to a gene: 5. The CDR3 is CASSLAELAGGYEQFF. The CDR3 bases are TGTGCCAGCAGCTTAGCGGAACTAGCGGGGGGTTATGAGCAGTTCTTC. Full variable domain (rest looked up from reference TRBV7-9 and TRBJ2-1): DTGVSQNPRHKITKRGQNVTFRCDPISEHNRLYWYRQTLGQGPEFLTYFQNEAQLEKSRLLSDRFSAERPKGSFSTLEIQRTEQGDSAMYLCASSLAELAGGYEQFFGPGTRLTVL.

The table lists this clone with a count of one. V is TRBV5-6 and J is TRBJ2-5, with D perhaps matching TRBD1 or TRBD2 (5 bases each). V dropped 9 bases and J dropped 5 bases, with 17 bases sitting between them. This CDR3 has 13 residues. Germline values: CDR1 SGHDT, CDR2 YYEEEE. Here the CDR3 reads CATSRGAGETQYF. CDR3 sequence (DNA): TGTGCCACTTCGCGAGGGGCCGGGGAGACCCAGTACTTC. The full variable domain, with the rest looked up from reference TRBV5-6 and TRBJ2-5, is DAGVTQSPTHLIKTRGQQVTLRCSPKSGHDTVSWYQQALGQGPQFIFQYYEEEERQRGNFPDRFSGHQFPNYSSELNVNALLLGDSALYLCATSRGAGETQYFGPGTRLLVL.

DNA for the CDR3: TGTGCCAGCAGGAGGCCGGGGGGGGCCTACAATGAGCAGTTCTTC. This codes for CASRRPGGAYNEQFF. The V call is TRBV5-6, the J call TRBJ2-1, with 8 positions matching TRBD2. CDR3 size: 15 residues. Germline V CDR1 and CDR2: SGHDT, YYEEEE. The junction had 6 bases not matched to a gene; V was cut back by 5 bases and J by 2 bases. Based on the CDR3 plus reference TRBV5-6 and TRBJ2-1, the full variable domain is DAGVTQSPTHLIKTRGQQVTLRCSPKSGHDTVSWYQQALGQGPQFIFQYYEEEERQRGNFPDRFSGHQFPNYSSELNVNALLLGDSALYLCASRRPGGAYNEQFFGPGTRLTVL.

This chain links TRBV4-1 with TRBJ1-2; D gene unclear. CDR1 is MGHRA, CDR2 YSYEKL, per germline. The CDR3 runs 14 residues. Trimming took 0 bases from V and 6 from J, leaving 11 bases between them. In DNA form, the CDR3 reads TGCGCCAGCAGCCAAGAAGGACTTAATAATGGCTACACCTTC. As protein: CASSQEGLNNGYTF.

V gene TRBV27 combines with J gene TRBJ2-3; 8 bases align to TRBD2. V trimming: 6 bases; J trimming: 2 bases; junction bases outside the gene matches: 16. CDR3 size: 18 residues. CDR1 and CDR2 from the germline V gene are MNHEY and SMNVEV (reference sequence). This CDR3 is CASSTIPGLAFHTDTQYF. The DNA for the CDR3 is TGTGCCAGCAGCACTATCCCCGGACTAGCTTTTCACACAGATACGCAGTATTTT.

The genes are TRBV4-1 and TRBJ1-1; D perhaps matches TRBD1 (6 bases). The CDR3 has 14 residues. Germline V lookup: CDR1 MGHRA, CDR2 YSYEKL. V lost 3 bases, J lost 11 bases, and 19 bases lay in between. DNA of the CDR3: TGCGCCAGCAGCCACGAGGGGGGGTTAGGTCCGGCTTTCTTT. This encodes CASSHEGGLGPAFF.

The CDR3 reads CASSQTGAFAEAFF. CDR3 nucleotides: TGCGCCAGCAGCCAGACAGGGGCCTTCGCTGAAGCTTTCTTT. The rearrangement uses TRBV5-1 and TRBJ1-1; TRBD1 matches 8 bases. Germline CDR1 is SGHRS and CDR2 is YFSETQ. This CDR3 is built from 14 residues. J was trimmed by 6 bases and V by 4 bases; bases with no gene match: 8.

The table lists this clone with a few counts. The chain combines TRBV19 with TRBJ2-1; the match to TRBD2 covers 14 bases. V dropped 4 bases and J dropped 3; count of bases not matched to a gene: 5. This CDR3 has 17 residues. Germline CDR1 reads LNHDA; CDR2 reads SQIVND (reference sequence). CDR3 nucleotides: TGTGCCAGTAGTACCCGGACTAGCGGGAGGAACTACAATGAGCAGTTCTTC. It translates to CASSTRTSGRNYNEQFF.

This chain uses TRBV2 with TRBJ1-2; D remains ambiguous. V was shortened by 7 bases and J by 4 bases, with 13 bases between the two germline ends. This CDR3 comprises 13 residues. Germline loops: CDR1 SNHLY, CDR2 FYNNEI. The CDR3 protein is CASIEVQSYGYTF. The CDR3 DNA sequence: TGTGCCAGCATCGAGGTACAAAGCTATGGCTACACCTTC.